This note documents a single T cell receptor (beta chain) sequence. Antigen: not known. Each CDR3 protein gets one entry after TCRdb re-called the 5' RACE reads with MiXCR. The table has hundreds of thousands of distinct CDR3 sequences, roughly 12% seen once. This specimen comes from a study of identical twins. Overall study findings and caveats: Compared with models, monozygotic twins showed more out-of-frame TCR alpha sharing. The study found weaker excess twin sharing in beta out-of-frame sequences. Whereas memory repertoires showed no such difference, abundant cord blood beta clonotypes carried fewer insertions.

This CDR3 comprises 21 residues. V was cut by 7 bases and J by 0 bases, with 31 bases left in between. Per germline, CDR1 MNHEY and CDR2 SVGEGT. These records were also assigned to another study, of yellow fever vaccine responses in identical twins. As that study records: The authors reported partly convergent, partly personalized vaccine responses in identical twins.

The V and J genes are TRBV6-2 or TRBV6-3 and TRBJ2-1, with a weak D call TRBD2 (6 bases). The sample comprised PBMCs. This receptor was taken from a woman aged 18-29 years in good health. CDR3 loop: CASTNRGFAVDTYHSYNEQFF. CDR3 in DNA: TGTGCCAGCACAAACCGGGGGTTCGCCGTGGACACGTACCACTCCTACAATGAGCAGTTCTTC.